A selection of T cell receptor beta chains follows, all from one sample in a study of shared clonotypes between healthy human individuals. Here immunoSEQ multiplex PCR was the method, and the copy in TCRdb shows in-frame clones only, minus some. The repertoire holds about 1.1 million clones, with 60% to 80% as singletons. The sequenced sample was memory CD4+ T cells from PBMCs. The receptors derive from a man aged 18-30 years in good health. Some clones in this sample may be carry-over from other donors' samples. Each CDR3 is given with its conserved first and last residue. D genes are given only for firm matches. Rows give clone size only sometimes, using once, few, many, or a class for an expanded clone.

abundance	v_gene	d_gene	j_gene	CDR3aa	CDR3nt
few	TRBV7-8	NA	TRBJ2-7	CASSLGGGYEQYF	TGTGCCAGCAGCTTAGGAGGGGGGTACGAGCAGTACTTC
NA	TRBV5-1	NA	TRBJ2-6	CASSLGGGPGSGANVLTF	TGCGCCAGCAGCTTGGGTGGAGGCCCCGGCTCTGGGGCCAACGTCCTGACTTTC
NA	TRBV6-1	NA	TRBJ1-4	CASGPDRTRHEKLFF	TGTGCCAGCGGGCCAGACAGGACTCGACATGAAAAACTGTTTTTT
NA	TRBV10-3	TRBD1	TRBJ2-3	CAITGQSTDTQYF	TGTGCCATCACGGGACAGAGCACAGATACGCAGTATTTT
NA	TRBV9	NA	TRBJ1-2	CASSGPFYGYTF	TGTGCCAGCAGTGGGCCGTTCTATGGCTACACCTTC
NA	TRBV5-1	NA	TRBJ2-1	CASSLEGSINEQFF	TGCGCCAGCAGCTTGGAAGGGAGTATCAATGAGCAGTTCTTC
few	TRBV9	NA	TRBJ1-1	CASSANVANTEAFF	TGTGCCAGCAGTGCGAATGTCGCGAACACTGAAGCTTTCTTT
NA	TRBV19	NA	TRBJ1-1	CASSSRGNTEAFF	TGTGCCAGTAGTTCCCGGGGGAACACTGAAGCTTTCTTT
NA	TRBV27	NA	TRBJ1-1	CASVGVGMNTEAFF	TGTGCCAGCGTGGGGGTCGGAATGAACACTGAAGCTTTCTTT
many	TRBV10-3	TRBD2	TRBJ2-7	CAISEAGAYEQYF	TGTGCCATCAGTGAAGCGGGAGCCTACGAGCAGTACTTC
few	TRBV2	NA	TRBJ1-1	CASSKQHNTEAFF	TGTGCCAGCAGTAAACAGCATAACACTGAAGCTTTCTTT
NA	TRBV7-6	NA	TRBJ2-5	CASSLSTGQETQYF	TGTGCCAGCAGCCTTTCAACCGGGCAAGAGACCCAGTACTTC
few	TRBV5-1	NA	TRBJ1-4	CASSLMGSDEKLFF	TGCGCCAGCAGCTTGATGGGGTCGGATGAAAAACTGTTTTTT
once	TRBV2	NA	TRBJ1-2	CASRMREANYGYTF	TGTGCCAGCAGAATGAGAGAAGCTAACTATGGCTACACCTTC
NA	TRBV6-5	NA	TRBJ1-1	CASSKGGEHTEAFF	TGTGCCAGCAGTAAGGGGGGAGAACACACTGAAGCTTTCTTT
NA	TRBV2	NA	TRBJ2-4	CASKAEGDIQYF	TGTGCCAGCAAGGCGGAGGGTGATATTCAGTACTTC
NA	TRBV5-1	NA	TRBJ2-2	CASSLGPTGELFF	TGTGCCAGCAGCTTGGGACCCACCGGGGAGCTGTTTTTT
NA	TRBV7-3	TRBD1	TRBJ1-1	CASSRGQGSTEAFF	TGTGCCAGCAGCCGCGGACAGGGTAGCACTGAAGCTTTCTTT
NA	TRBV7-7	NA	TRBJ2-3	CASSPTPVDTQYF	TGTGCCAGCAGCCCTACGCCGGTGGATACGCAGTATTTT
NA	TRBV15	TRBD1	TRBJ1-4	CATNSWGQEDEKLFF	TGTGCCACAAATTCCTGGGGACAGGAGGATGAAAAACTGTTTTTT
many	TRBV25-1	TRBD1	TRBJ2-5	CASSDYGTGVPQYF	TGTGCCAGCAGTGATTATGGGACAGGGGTGCCCCAGTACTTC
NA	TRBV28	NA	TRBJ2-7	CASSLPGGSSYEQYF	TGTGCCAGCAGCCTGCCAGGGGGGAGTTCCTACGAGCAGTACTTC
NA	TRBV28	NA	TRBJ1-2	CASSLTSYGYTF	TGTGCCAGCAGTTTAACGAGCTATGGCTACACCTTC
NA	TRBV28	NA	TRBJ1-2	CASTSGRTYGYTF	TGTGCCAGCACGTCGGGACGGACCTATGGCTACACCTTC
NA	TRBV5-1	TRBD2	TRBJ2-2	CASSRGTSGRNGNTGELFF	TGCGCCAGCAGCCGTGGGACTAGCGGGAGAAACGGGAACACCGGGGAGCTGTTTTTT
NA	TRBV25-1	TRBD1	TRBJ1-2	CASGGPGQHSNYGYTF	TGTGCCAGCGGAGGTCCGGGACAGCATTCTAACTATGGCTACACCTTC
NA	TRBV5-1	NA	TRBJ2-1	CASSSGTGDEQFF	TGCGCCAGCAGCAGCGGGACAGGCGATGAGCAGTTCTTC
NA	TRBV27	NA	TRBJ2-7	CASSSLSGLYF	TGTGCCAGCAGTTCTCTAAGTGGTTTATACTTC
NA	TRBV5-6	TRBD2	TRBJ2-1	CASSSRTSGSDEQFF	TGTGCCAGCAGCTCTCGGACTAGCGGGAGTGATGAGCAGTTCTTC
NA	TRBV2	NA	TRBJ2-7	CASSNLRFGTADEQYF	TGTGCCAGCAGCAACCTGAGGTTTGGGACCGCTGACGAGCAGTACTTC
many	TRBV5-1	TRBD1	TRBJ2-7	CASRQGAQNGEQYF	TGCGCCAGCAGGCAGGGGGCGCAGAATGGGGAGCAGTACTTC
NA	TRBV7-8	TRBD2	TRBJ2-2	CASSLTSGRRELFF	TGTGCCAGCAGCTTAACTAGCGGGAGGCGGGAGCTGTTTTTT
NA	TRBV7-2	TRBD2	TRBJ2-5	CASSFNSGTMETQYF	TGTGCCAGCAGCTTCAATAGCGGGACGATGGAGACCCAGTACTTC
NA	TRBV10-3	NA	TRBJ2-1	CAISEGTGGEQFF	TGTGCCATCAGTGAGGGGACTGGCGGGGAGCAGTTCTTC
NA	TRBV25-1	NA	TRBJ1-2	CASSDLARPYGYTF	TGTGCCAGCAGTGACCTGGCACGCCCTTATGGCTACACCTTC
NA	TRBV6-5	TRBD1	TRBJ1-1	CASSSRTGRNTEAFF	TGTGCCAGCAGTTCGAGGACAGGGAGAAACACTGAAGCTTTCTTT
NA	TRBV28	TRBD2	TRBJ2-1	CASSPSGSGTNEQFF	TGTGCCAGCAGCCCTAGCGGGAGCGGCACCAATGAGCAGTTCTTC
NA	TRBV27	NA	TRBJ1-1	CASSLTSWGTEAFF	TGTGCCAGCAGTTTGACATCCTGGGGCACTGAAGCTTTCTTT
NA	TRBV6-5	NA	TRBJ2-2	CASSYSWTLTGELFF	TGTGCCAGCAGTTACTCGTGGACACTCACCGGGGAGCTGTTTTTT
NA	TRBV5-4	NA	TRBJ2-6	CASSLARSGANVLTF	TGTGCCAGCAGCTTGGCACGCTCTGGGGCCAACGTCCTGACTTTC